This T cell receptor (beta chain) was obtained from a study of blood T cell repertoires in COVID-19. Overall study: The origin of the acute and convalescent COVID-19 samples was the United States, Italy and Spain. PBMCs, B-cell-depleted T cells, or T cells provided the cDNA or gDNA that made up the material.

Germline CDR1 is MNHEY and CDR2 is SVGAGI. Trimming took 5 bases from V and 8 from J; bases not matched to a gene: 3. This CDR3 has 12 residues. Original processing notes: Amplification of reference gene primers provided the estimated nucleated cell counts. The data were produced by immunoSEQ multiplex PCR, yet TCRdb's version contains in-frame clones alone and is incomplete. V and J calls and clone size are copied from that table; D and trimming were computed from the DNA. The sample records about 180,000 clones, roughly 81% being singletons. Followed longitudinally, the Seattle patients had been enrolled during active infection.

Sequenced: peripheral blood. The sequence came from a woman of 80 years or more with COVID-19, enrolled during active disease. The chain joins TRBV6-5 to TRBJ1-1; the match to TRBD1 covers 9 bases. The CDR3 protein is CASSSGTGEAFF. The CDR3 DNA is TGTGCCAGCAGTAGCGGGACAGGGGAAGCTTTCTTT.